These 20 T cell receptor beta chains share one sample of origin, sequenced in a study of cytomegalovirus exposure and HLA in healthy donors. The PCR employed 60 Vbeta primers together with 13 Jbeta primers. Generated by immunoSEQ multiplex PCR, the TCRdb table keeps only in-frame clones and is missing some. The sample has approximately 220,000 clones, roughly 84% seen once. Sequencing used PBMCs. The receptors were sampled from a girl between 10 and 17 years old in good health and CMV-seronegative.

This chain's CDR3 is CAAHRGATYEQYF. As DNA, the CDR3 is TGTGCCGCCCACCGAGGAGCAACCTACGAGCAGTACTTC. The chain couples TRBV6-5 to TRBJ2-7; unclear D gene. CDR1 MNHEY and CDR2 SVGAGI come from the germline V gene. The V end lost 11 bases, the J end lost 2 bases, and 16 bases lay between the germline ends. CDR3 length equals 13 residues.

The J gene is TRBJ1-1, the V gene TRBV2; D remains ambiguous. The germline CDR1 and CDR2 sequences are SNHLY and FYNNEI. CDR3 length: 15 residues. Trimming took off 5 bases at V and 6 bases at J, with 19 bases between the two ends. CDR3 DNA sequence: TGTGCCAGCAGTAGTACCCTTACTGCGGTGGCTGAAGCTTTCTTT. Protein sequence: CASSSTLTAVAEAFF.

The chain recombines TRBV5-4 with TRBJ2-2, with D unresolved. The germline V gene has CDR1 SGHNT and CDR2 YYREEE (reference sequence). The CDR3 has 15 residues. V was pared by 1 base and J by 4 bases, with 11 bases between. The CDR3 loop is CASSLRLGPTGELFF. CDR3 bases: TGTGCCAGCAGCTTGAGGCTAGGTCCCACCGGGGAGCTGTTTTTT.

V is TRBV7-9 and J is TRBJ1-1, with D possibly being TRBD1 (6 bases). Germline lookup yields CDR1 SEHNR and CDR2 FQNEAQ (reference sequence). V lost 2 bases, J lost 1 base, and 8 bases lay in between. The CDR3 covers 14 residues. DNA of the CDR3: TGTGCCAGCAGCTTATCACAGGGGAACACTGAAGCTTTCTTT. This translates into CASSLSQGNTEAFF.

The rearrangement links TRBV30 to TRBJ1-4; D gene unclear. Germline V lookup: CDR1 GTSNPN, CDR2 SVGIG (reference sequence). Trimming left V 3 bases short and J 5 bases short, with 10 bases between. This CDR3 comprises 13 residues. The CDR3 DNA follows: TGTGCCTGGAGAAGGTCAGCGAATGAAAAACTGTTTTTT. It translates to CAWRRSANEKLFF.

Turning to this clone: Other nucleotide sequences from this sample produce the same CDR3. The chain joins TRBV28 to TRBJ2-7; 7 bases line up with TRBD1. The junction had 4 bases not matched to a gene; V was cut back by 5 bases and J by 0 bases. Germline lookup yields CDR1 MDHEN and CDR2 SYDVKM. This CDR3 has 14 residues. The CDR3 sequence: CASSRQGLSYEQYF. In DNA form, the CDR3 reads TGTGCCAGCAGTCGACAGGGCCTCTCCTACGAGCAGTACTTC.

CDR3 DNA: TGTGCCAGCAGTGAGGCCAGGGGGTATTCACCCCTCCACTTT. Encoded protein: CASSEARGYSPLHF. The genes are TRBV2 and TRBJ1-6; 7 bases are shared with TRBD1. This CDR3 comprises 14 residues. Germline CDR1 reads SNHLY; CDR2 reads FYNNEI. The V segment lost 3 bases and the J segment 8 bases; nucleotides outside the gene matches: 4.

This chain joins TRBV11-1 and TRBJ2-5; 8 bases match TRBD1. Matching the DNA end better, TRBJ2-7 makes the J call doubtful. Germline V CDR1 and CDR2: SGHAT, FQDESV (reference sequence). This CDR3 is built from 13 residues. CDR3 nucleotides: TGTGCCAGCAGCTTCGGGACAGGTTACGAGCAGTACTTC. Translated, it gives CASSFGTGYEQYF.

In nucleotides, the CDR3 is TGTGCCAGCAGCTGGACAGGGGCCGGAAAACTGTTTTTT. It yields the protein CASSWTGAGKLFF. The chain employs TRBV7-9 and TRBJ1-4, with TRBD1 matching 9 bases. Germline trimming cut 4 bases from V and 10 bases from J; bases unmatched to any gene: 4. The CDR3 totals 13 residues. From germline, CDR1 is SEHNR and CDR2 FQNEAQ (reference sequence).

This clone has a handful of counts. The chain couples TRBV7-9 to TRBJ1-2, with a tentative D call TRBD1 (5 bases). Germline CDR1 and CDR2: SEHNR and FQNEAQ (reference sequence). Deletions cut 0 bases from V and 8 bases from J, with 16 bases between. This CDR3 spans 15 amino acids. CDR3 residues: CASSLALGGSSGYTF. CDR3 DNA: TGTGCCAGCAGCTTAGCCCTGGGGGGTTCATCGGGCTACACCTTC.

The V call is TRBV7-2, the J call TRBJ1-2; 8 positions match TRBD1. The CDR3 is 15 amino acids. Trimming at V came to 3 bases and at J to 11 bases, leaving 14 bases not matched to a gene. Looked up from germline, CDR1 is SGHTA and CDR2 is FQGNSA. CDR3 sequence: CASSFSQGARRRYTF. Written as DNA, the CDR3 is TGTGCCAGCAGCTTTAGTCAGGGGGCGCGAAGGAGGTACACCTTC.

The chain joins TRBV6-6 to TRBJ2-7; D perhaps matches TRBD1 (7 bases). Trimming shortened V by 5 bases and J by 6 bases, and 17 bases separated the two germline ends. The CDR3 is made up of 14 amino acids. In germline, CDR1 is MNHNY, CDR2 SVGAGI (reference sequence). DNA of the CDR3: TGTGCCAGCAGTAGAAACAGGGGAGGCTCCGAGCAGTACTTC. It is translated as CASSRNRGGSEQYF.

J is TRBJ2-7 and V is TRBV23-1; 9 positions agree with TRBD1. TRBV23-1 is treated as an ORF (open reading frame) with a function not yet certain. Trimming cost V 8 bases and J 0 bases; bases outside gene matches: 11. The CDR3 covers 16 residues. CDR3 coding DNA: TGCGCCAGCGTACCCTTCCGGGACAGGGACTCCTACGAGCAGTACTTC. It is translated as CASVPFRDRDSYEQYF.

The table lists this clone with a few counts. The chain is built from TRBV5-1 and TRBJ1-1; weak D call: TRBD1 (5 bases). CDR1 and CDR2 from the germline V gene are SGHRS and YFSETQ. Trimming removed 0 bases at V and 4 bases at J, with 10 bases between. CDR3 size: 14 residues. The DNA of the CDR3 is TGCGCCAGCAGCTTGGAGCCGGGGGTCACTGAAGCTTTCTTT. Translated: CASSLEPGVTEAFF.

The V gene is TRBV6-5, the J gene TRBJ1-2, with unresolved D. Germline V gives CDR1 MNHEY, CDR2 SVGAGI. With 6 bases removed from V and 4 bases from J, the gap between germline ends came to 12 bases. This CDR3 comprises 13 residues. The CDR3, as DNA: TGTGCCAGCAGGTCCGAACAGTTCTATGGCTACACCTTC. Translation: CASRSEQFYGYTF.

The chain is built from TRBV6-1 and TRBJ2-3; the match to TRBD2 covers 7 bases. CDR1 is MNHNS and CDR2 is SASEGT in the germline V gene. The J segment lost 4 bases and the V segment lost 5 bases, leaving 6 bases of the junction unmatched. This CDR3 is 14 amino acids long. The CDR3 protein is CASSPGGGADTQYF. DNA of the CDR3: TGTGCCAGCAGTCCCGGGGGAGGGGCAGATACGCAGTATTTT.

V and J are TRBV18 and TRBJ1-6; D unresolved. This CDR3 comprises 15 residues. Germline CDR1 KGHSH, CDR2 LQKENI. Trimming removed 2 bases from V and 7 bases from J, with 12 bases in between. The CDR3 bases are TGTGCCAGCTCACCAGCGGCAGTCCTCAATTCACCCCTCCACTTT. Translating it yields CASSPAAVLNSPLHF.

About this clone: At one end the junction does not follow the germline gene, possibly because of a read error. CDR3 residues: CSSSFPHAGGGTLNTEAFF. As DNA, the CDR3 is TGTTCCAGCAGCTTCCCGCATGCAGGGGGAGGAACCCTGAACACTGAAGCTTTCTTT. The chain couples TRBV7-9 to TRBJ1-1, with 7 bases fitting TRBD1. The CDR3 has 19 residues. CDR1 SEHNR and CDR2 FQNEAQ come from the germline V gene (reference sequence).

The CDR3 reads CASSLDSRRQETQYF. The CDR3, as DNA: TGTGCCAGCAGCTTGGACAGCCGTCGCCAAGAGACCCAGTACTTC. The genes are TRBV5-4 and TRBJ2-5; D unresolved. The germline CDR1 and CDR2 sequences are SGHNT and YYREEE (reference sequence). Trimming took 0 bases from V and 1 from J, leaving 10 bases between them. The CDR3 is 15 amino acids.

J is TRBJ1-5 and V is TRBV27, with TRBD1 identical over 7 bases. Per the germline V gene, CDR1 is MNHEY and CDR2 is SMNVEV (reference sequence). V lost 9 bases to trimming and J lost 1 base; unmatched junction nucleotides: 3. The CDR3 totals 13 residues. The CDR3: CASRGQSNQPQHF. The CDR3, as DNA: TGTGCCAGTAGGGGGCAGAGCAATCAGCCCCAGCATTTT.